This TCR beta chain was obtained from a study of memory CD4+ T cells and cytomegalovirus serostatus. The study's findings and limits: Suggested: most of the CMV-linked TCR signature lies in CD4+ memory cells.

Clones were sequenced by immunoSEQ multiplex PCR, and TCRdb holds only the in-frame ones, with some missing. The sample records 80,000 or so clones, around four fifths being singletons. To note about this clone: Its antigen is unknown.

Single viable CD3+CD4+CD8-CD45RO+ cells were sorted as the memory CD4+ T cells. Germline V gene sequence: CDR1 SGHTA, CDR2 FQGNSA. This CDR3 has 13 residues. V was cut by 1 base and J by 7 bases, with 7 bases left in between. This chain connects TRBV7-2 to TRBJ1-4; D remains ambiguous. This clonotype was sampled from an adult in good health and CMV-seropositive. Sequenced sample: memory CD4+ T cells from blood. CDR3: CASSLVSSEKLFF. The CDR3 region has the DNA TGTGCCAGCAGCTTAGTATCTTCTGAAAAACTGTTTTTT.